This is a list of T cell receptor beta chains from one sample in a study of beta chain features in type 1 diabetes. Generated by immunoSEQ multiplex PCR, the TCRdb table keeps only in-frame clones and is missing some. The sample lists approximately 600,000 clones, around an eighth occurring once. The material sequenced was naive CD4+ T cells from blood. The receptors were gathered from a man aged 30 to 39 with type 1 diabetes. Both conserved end residues are part of each CDR3. D genes are given only for firm matches. Clone size is stated in some rows and not others, as once, few, many or a class when expanded.

CDR3aa: CASSETSWTGGGAFF
CDR3nt: TGCGCCAGCAGCGAGACCTCCTGGACAGGAGGTGGAGCTTTCTTT
d_gene: TRBD1
abundance: -
v_gene: TRBV5-1
j_gene: TRBJ1-1

CDR3aa: CASSLTPNRPYEQYF
CDR3nt: TGTGCCAGCAGCTTAACCCCCAATAGACCCTACGAGCAGTACTTC
d_gene: -
abundance: few
v_gene: TRBV7-9
j_gene: TRBJ2-7

CDR3aa: CASSFQGRGYTF
CDR3nt: TGTGCCAGTAGTTTTCAGGGACGGGGCTACACCTTC
d_gene: -
abundance: -
v_gene: TRBV19
j_gene: TRBJ1-2

CDR3aa: CATRSSGANVLTF
CDR3nt: TGTGCCACCAGGAGCTCTGGGGCCAACGTCCTGACTTTC
d_gene: -
abundance: many
v_gene: TRBV15
j_gene: TRBJ2-6

CDR3aa: CASSLGGTEQYF
CDR3nt: TGTGCCAGCAGCTTAGGAGGGACCGAGCAGTACTTC
d_gene: -
abundance: -
v_gene: TRBV11-2
j_gene: TRBJ2-7

CDR3aa: CASSYSDRGISPLHF
CDR3nt: TGTGCCAGCAGTTACTCGGACAGGGGAATTTCACCCCTCCACTTT
d_gene: TRBD1
abundance: -
v_gene: TRBV6-5
j_gene: TRBJ1-6

CDR3aa: CASSQPPVVSEQYF
CDR3nt: TGTGCCAGCAGTCAACCCCCGGTGGTAAGCGAGCAGTACTTC
d_gene: -
abundance: -
v_gene: TRBV28
j_gene: TRBJ2-7

CDR3aa: CASTRDSSSGEQYF
CDR3nt: TGTGCCAGTACCCGGGACTCGAGCTCGGGCGAGCAGTACTTC
d_gene: -
abundance: few
v_gene: TRBV2
j_gene: TRBJ2-7

CDR3aa: CASSQDLGNYGYTF
CDR3nt: TGCGCCAGCAGCCAAGATTTGGGGAACTATGGCTACACCTTC
d_gene: -
abundance: -
v_gene: TRBV4-1
j_gene: TRBJ1-2

CDR3aa: CATGGYPSNQPQHF
CDR3nt: TGTGCCACCGGGGGTTACCCTAGCAATCAGCCCCAGCATTTT
d_gene: -
abundance: -
v_gene: TRBV28
j_gene: TRBJ1-5

CDR3aa: CASSGYYGYTF
CDR3nt: TGTGCCAGCAGTGGTTACTATGGCTACACCTTC
d_gene: -
abundance: few
v_gene: TRBV28
j_gene: TRBJ1-2

CDR3aa: CASSLRDEVYEQYF
CDR3nt: TGTGCCAGCAGCTTACGGGACGAGGTCTACGAGCAGTACTTC
d_gene: -
abundance: few
v_gene: TRBV7-2
j_gene: TRBJ2-7

CDR3aa: CASSSRRSSYNSPLHF
CDR3nt: TGTGCCAGCAGCAGCAGACGGAGCTCCTATAATTCACCCCTCCACTTT
d_gene: -
abundance: -
v_gene: TRBV11-1
j_gene: TRBJ1-6

CDR3aa: CASSLNEKLFF
CDR3nt: TGTGCCAGCAGTTTAAATGAAAAACTGTTTTTT
d_gene: -
abundance: few
v_gene: TRBV28
j_gene: TRBJ1-4

CDR3aa: CASSQVSRASGRF
CDR3nt: TGTGCCAGCAGCCAAGTATCGCGGGCTAGCGGCCGTTTT
d_gene: TRBD2
abundance: few
v_gene: TRBV14
j_gene: TRBJ2-3

CDR3aa: CASSSSFLETQYF
CDR3nt: TGTGCCAGCAGTTCCTCCTTTTTGGAGACCCAGTACTTC
d_gene: -
abundance: -
v_gene: TRBV27
j_gene: TRBJ2-5

CDR3aa: CASSNPGTDFNYGYTF
CDR3nt: TGTGCCAGTAGCAATCCCGGGACAGATTTTAACTATGGCTACACCTTC
d_gene: TRBD1
abundance: few
v_gene: TRBV19
j_gene: TRBJ1-2

CDR3aa: CASSIAAGGATDTQYF
CDR3nt: TGTGCCAGTAGTATTGCGGCAGGGGGGGCCACAGATACGCAGTATTTT
d_gene: -
abundance: few
v_gene: TRBV19
j_gene: TRBJ2-3

CDR3aa: CASLSEGEGIF
CDR3nt: TGTGCCAGCCTATCCGAGGGCGAGGGGATTTTT
d_gene: -
abundance: few
v_gene: TRBV6-5
j_gene: TRBJ1-4

CDR3aa: CASSLNGNQPQHF
CDR3nt: TGCGCCAGCAGCTTAAATGGTAATCAGCCCCAGCATTTT
d_gene: -
abundance: few
v_gene: TRBV5-1
j_gene: TRBJ1-5

CDR3aa: CASSPRDGDGYTF
CDR3nt: TGTGCCAGCAGCCCTCGGGACGGGGATGGCTACACCTTC
d_gene: -
abundance: -
v_gene: TRBV11-2
j_gene: TRBJ1-2

CDR3aa: CASSSWTGTPFF
CDR3nt: TGTGCCAGCAGTTCATGGACAGGCACCCCGTTCTTC
d_gene: TRBD1
abundance: -
v_gene: TRBV6-5
j_gene: TRBJ2-1

CDR3aa: CAISESEGGHPEQYF
CDR3nt: TGTGCCATCAGTGAGTCCGAGGGGGGGCACCCAGAGCAGTACTTC
d_gene: -
abundance: few
v_gene: TRBV10-3
j_gene: TRBJ2-7

CDR3aa: CASSQEYGAEAFF
CDR3nt: TGTGCCAGCAGCCAAGAGTACGGGGCTGAAGCTTTCTTT
d_gene: -
abundance: -
v_gene: TRBV14
j_gene: TRBJ1-1

CDR3aa: CASSLNPDRAVAGYTF
CDR3nt: TGTGCCAGCAGCTTAAATCCGGACAGAGCCGTTGCCGGCTACACCTTC
d_gene: -
abundance: -
v_gene: TRBV7-8
j_gene: TRBJ1-2

CDR3aa: CASSLAGRMNTEAFF
CDR3nt: TGTGCCAGCAGCTTAGCGGGCAGAATGAACACTGAAGCTTTCTTT
d_gene: -
abundance: -
v_gene: TRBV7-9
j_gene: TRBJ1-1

CDR3aa: CASSPRPEETQYF
CDR3nt: TGTGCCAGCAGCCCCAGACCCGAGGAGACCCAGTACTTC
d_gene: -
abundance: few
v_gene: TRBV13
j_gene: TRBJ2-5

CDR3aa: CASSPRAGETQYF
CDR3nt: TGTGCCAGCAGCCCGAGGGCCGGGGAGACCCAGTACTTC
d_gene: -
abundance: -
v_gene: TRBV6-6
j_gene: TRBJ2-5

CDR3aa: CASSSQGQDTGELFF
CDR3nt: TGCGCCAGCAGCTCGCAGGGGCAGGACACCGGGGAGCTGTTTTTT
d_gene: -
abundance: -
v_gene: TRBV5-1
j_gene: TRBJ2-2

CDR3aa: CASIQTSGGSYEQYF
CDR3nt: TGTGCCAGCATCCAGACTAGCGGGGGGTCCTACGAGCAGTACTTC
d_gene: TRBD2
abundance: -
v_gene: TRBV7-9
j_gene: TRBJ2-7

CDR3aa: CASSVGWAPEAFF
CDR3nt: TGTGCCAGCAGCGTAGGGTGGGCTCCTGAAGCTTTCTTT
d_gene: -
abundance: few
v_gene: TRBV9
j_gene: TRBJ1-1

CDR3aa: CASSPRGAANYGYTF
CDR3nt: TGTGCCAGCAGCCCACGTGGGGCAGCTAACTATGGCTACACCTTC
d_gene: -
abundance: few
v_gene: TRBV9
j_gene: TRBJ1-2

CDR3aa: CASSSRGSYGYTF
CDR3nt: TGTGCCAGCAGTTCCCGGGGCTCCTATGGCTACACCTTC
d_gene: -
abundance: few
v_gene: TRBV6-5
j_gene: TRBJ1-2

CDR3aa: CSVEAPGNYGYTF
CDR3nt: TGCAGCGTTGAAGCCCCCGGGAACTATGGCTACACCTTC
d_gene: -
abundance: few
v_gene: TRBV29-1
j_gene: TRBJ1-2

CDR3aa: CAITPARGEYNEQFF
CDR3nt: TGTGCCATCACACCGGCGCGGGGGGAGTACAATGAGCAGTTCTTC
d_gene: TRBD2
abundance: few
v_gene: TRBV10-3
j_gene: TRBJ2-1

CDR3aa: CASSYGTGSSGNTIYF
CDR3nt: TGTGCCAGCAGTTACGGGACAGGTAGCTCTGGAAACACCATATATTTT
d_gene: TRBD1
abundance: -
v_gene: TRBV6-5
j_gene: TRBJ1-3

CDR3aa: CASSLASQGALGF
CDR3nt: TGTGCCAGCAGCTTAGCTAGCCAGGGGGCCTTAGGCTTC
d_gene: TRBD1
abundance: few
v_gene: TRBV7-2
j_gene: TRBJ1-2

CDR3aa: CASSHRRGPNYGYTF
CDR3nt: TGTGCCAGCAGTCACCGCAGGGGGCCCAACTATGGCTACACCTTC
d_gene: TRBD1
abundance: -
v_gene: TRBV28
j_gene: TRBJ1-2

CDR3aa: CASSLSAGEETQYF
CDR3nt: TGCGCCAGCAGCTTGTCCGCAGGAGAGGAGACCCAGTACTTC
d_gene: -
abundance: few
v_gene: TRBV5-1
j_gene: TRBJ2-5

CDR3aa: CASSLVTGPDTGELFF
CDR3nt: TGCGCCAGCAGCCTAGTAACAGGGCCGGACACCGGGGAGCTGTTTTTT
d_gene: -
abundance: -
v_gene: TRBV4-3
j_gene: TRBJ2-2

CDR3aa: CASSLSGGYTF
CDR3nt: TGTGCCAGCAGCTTATCGGGGGGCTACACCTTC
d_gene: -
abundance: few
v_gene: TRBV11-2
j_gene: TRBJ1-2

CDR3aa: CASSIDLSSYNEQFF
CDR3nt: TGTGCCAGTAGTATAGACTTAAGCTCCTACAATGAGCAGTTCTTC
d_gene: -
abundance: -
v_gene: TRBV19
j_gene: TRBJ2-1

CDR3aa: CASSEAGASYNEQFF
CDR3nt: TGTGCCAGCAGTGAAGCCGGGGCGAGTTACAATGAGCAGTTCTTC
d_gene: -
abundance: -
v_gene: TRBV2
j_gene: TRBJ2-1

CDR3aa: CASSSKRSTDTQYF
CDR3nt: TGTGCCAGCAGCTCGAAACGTAGCACAGATACGCAGTATTTT
d_gene: -
abundance: -
v_gene: TRBV5-6
j_gene: TRBJ2-3

CDR3aa: CAWSRGLAEADTQYF
CDR3nt: TGTGCCTGGAGTAGAGGACTAGCGGAGGCAGATACGCAGTATTTT
d_gene: TRBD2
abundance: few
v_gene: TRBV30
j_gene: TRBJ2-3

CDR3aa: CASSYSRGLRGYF
CDR3nt: TGTGCCAGCAGTTACTCGAGGGGCCTCCGGGGGTATTTT
d_gene: -
abundance: few
v_gene: TRBV6-5
j_gene: TRBJ2-3

CDR3aa: CASSDATGLDYEQYF
CDR3nt: TGTGCCAGCAGTGATGCGACAGGGCTTGACTACGAGCAGTACTTC
d_gene: TRBD1
abundance: -
v_gene: TRBV25-1
j_gene: TRBJ2-7

CDR3aa: CASKQGYNEQFF
CDR3nt: TGTGCCAGTAAACAGGGGTACAATGAGCAGTTCTTC
d_gene: TRBD1
abundance: few
v_gene: TRBV19
j_gene: TRBJ2-1

CDR3aa: CASSQDRVNQPQHF
CDR3nt: TGTGCCAGCAGCCAAGACAGGGTCAATCAGCCCCAGCATTTT
d_gene: TRBD1
abundance: -
v_gene: TRBV7-2
j_gene: TRBJ1-5

CDR3aa: CASSSGQDKNIQYF
CDR3nt: TGTGCCAGCAGCTCCGGACAGGACAAAAACATTCAGTACTTC
d_gene: TRBD1
abundance: few
v_gene: TRBV13
j_gene: TRBJ2-4

CDR3aa: CASSARSPRGEQFF
CDR3nt: TGTGCCAGCAGCGCCCGGTCCCCAAGGGGTGAGCAGTTCTTC
d_gene: -
abundance: -
v_gene: TRBV13
j_gene: TRBJ2-1

CDR3aa: CASSQGRDRGISNQPQHF
CDR3nt: TGTGCCAGCAGCCAAGGCCGGGACAGGGGTATTAGCAATCAGCCCCAGCATTTT
d_gene: TRBD1
abundance: few
v_gene: TRBV4-2
j_gene: TRBJ1-5

CDR3aa: CASSQGAGGVDEQFF
CDR3nt: TGCGCCAGCAGCCAAGGAGCGGGGGGGGTTGATGAGCAGTTCTTC
d_gene: TRBD2
abundance: -
v_gene: TRBV4-3
j_gene: TRBJ2-1

CDR3aa: CASSSRQDGEQYF
CDR3nt: TGTGCCAGCAGCTCAAGACAGGACGGGGAGCAGTACTTC
d_gene: -
abundance: few
v_gene: TRBV6-6
j_gene: TRBJ2-7